The clone carrying this TCR beta chain was picked up a small number of times. CDR3 length: 16 amino acids. CDR1 is MNHEY, CDR2 SVGAGI, per germline. V gave up 4 bases and J gave up 4 bases, with 17 bases separating them. The data are from a study of T cell responses to AZD1222 COVID-19 vaccine. Libraries were prepared by immunoSEQ multiplex PCR; TCRdb keeps only in-frame clonotypes and omits some of them. Of tens of thousands of clones detected, approximately 89% appear once; the ten largest clones hold 2.2%. The receptor's source is an adult in good health. The chain carries TRBV6-5 and TRBJ2-1; a weak D match, TRBD2 (6 bases). Sequencing used peripheral blood, obtained on day 0 of AZD1222 vaccination. In DNA form, the CDR3 reads TGTGCCAGCAGTTCCCCCGGGACTTCCATATACAATGAGCAGTTCTTC. Its protein product is CASSSPGTSIYNEQFF.